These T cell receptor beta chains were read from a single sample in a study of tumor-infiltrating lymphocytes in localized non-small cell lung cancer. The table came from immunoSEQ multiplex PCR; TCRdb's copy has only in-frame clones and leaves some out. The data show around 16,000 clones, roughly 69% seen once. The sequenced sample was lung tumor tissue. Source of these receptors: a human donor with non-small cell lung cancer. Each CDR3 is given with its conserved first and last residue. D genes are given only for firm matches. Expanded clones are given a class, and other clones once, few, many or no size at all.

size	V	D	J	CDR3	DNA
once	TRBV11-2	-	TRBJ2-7	CASSFNLRTTYEQYF	TGTGCCAGCAGCTTTAATCTCAGGACCACCTACGAGCAGTACTTC
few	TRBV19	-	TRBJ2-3	CASTSDGKVSDTQYF	TGTGCCAGTACCTCAGACGGGAAGGTATCAGATACGCAGTATTTT
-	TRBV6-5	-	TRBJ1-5	CASSPQGGKQPQHF	TGTGCCAGCAGTCCACAGGGCGGTAAGCAGCCCCAGCATTTT
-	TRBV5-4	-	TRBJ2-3	CASSSGQFTDTQYF	TGTGCCAGCAGCTCTGGACAATTCACAGATACGCAGTATTTT
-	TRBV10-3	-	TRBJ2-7	CAISESRVRDSTTYEQYF	TGTGCCATCAGTGAGTCGAGAGTAAGGGACTCAACTACCTACGAGCAGTACTTC
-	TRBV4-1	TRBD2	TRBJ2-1	CASSQDKSLSGTYNEQFF	TGCGCCAGCAGCCAAGATAAAAGTCTCAGCGGGACCTACAATGAGCAGTTCTTC
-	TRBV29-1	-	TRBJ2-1	CSVARDGNEQFF	TGCAGCGTTGCCAGGGACGGCAATGAGCAGTTCTTC
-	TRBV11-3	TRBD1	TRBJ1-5	CASSQKYRQGKSQPQHF	TGTGCCAGCAGCCAAAAATATAGACAGGGGAAGAGTCAGCCCCAGCATTTT
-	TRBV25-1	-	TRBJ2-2	CASSWTDGELFF	TGTGCCAGCAGTTGGACGGACGGGGAGCTGTTTTTT
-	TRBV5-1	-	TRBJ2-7	CASSSDSATYEQYF	TGCGCCAGCAGCTCGGACAGCGCAACCTACGAGCAGTACTTC
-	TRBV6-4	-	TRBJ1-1	CASSEVGGLGEAFF	TGTGCCAGCAGTGAAGTGGGGGGACTTGGGGAAGCTTTCTTT
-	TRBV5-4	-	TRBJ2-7	CASSTDGYEQYF	TGTGCCAGCAGCACGGACGGGTACGAGCAGTACTTC
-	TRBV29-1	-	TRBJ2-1	CSVEGRGILPYNEQFF	TGCAGCGTTGAAGGTCGGGGGATACTTCCCTACAATGAGCAGTTCTTC
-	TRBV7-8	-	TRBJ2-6	CASSLYGAGTSGANVLTF	TGTGCCAGCAGCCTATATGGGGCCGGGACCTCTGGGGCCAACGTCCTGACTTTC
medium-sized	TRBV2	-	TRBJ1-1	CASSSEMNTEAFF	TGTGCCAGCAGCAGCGAAATGAACACTGAAGCTTTCTTT
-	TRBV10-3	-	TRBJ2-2	CAIKAREAGELFF	TGTGCCATCAAGGCCCGCGAGGCCGGGGAGCTGTTTTTT
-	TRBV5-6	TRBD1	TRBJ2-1	CASSLEGTGMVNEQFF	TGTGCCAGCAGCTTGGAAGGGACAGGGATGGTCAATGAGCAGTTCTTC
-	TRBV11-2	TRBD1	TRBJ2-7	CASSPPGQGSYEQYF	TGTGCCAGCAGCCCACCGGGACAGGGTTCGTACGAGCAGTACTTC
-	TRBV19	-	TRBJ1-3	CASSVDGFSGNTIYF	TGTGCCAGTAGTGTGGACGGCTTCTCTGGAAACACCATATATTTT
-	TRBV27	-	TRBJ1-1	CASRQGRNTEAFF	TGTGCCAGCAGACAGGGCCGGAACACTGAAGCTTTCTTT